This T cell receptor (beta chain) was documented in a study of shared clonotypes between healthy human individuals (dated by TCRdb to about 2020). In terms of the full investigation: The cohort included a few men and a couple of women between 18 and 49 years of age. For each donor, CD4 naive and CD4 memory were each given three plates, CD8 naive was given two plates, and CD8 memory was given one plate. Libraries were prepared and TCR repertoires were sequenced by different laboratories using diverse techniques, in order to increase sequencing depth and limit assay-specific biases. Per donor, leukapheresis produced somewhere between about 0.9 and 9 billion PBMCs. Blood TCR repertoires of roughly 5 healthy adults were deeply sequenced to estimate repertoire size and the extent of clonotype sharing between individuals.

On this clone: Its target antigen remains unknown. Base quality data are lacking; no much larger clone is found one base away.

TCR CDR3 regions were amplified from genomic DNA by multiplex PCR using the deep immunoSEQ assay. For each cell subset, the extracted genomic DNA was distributed evenly across all wells of several immunoSEQ 96-well plates, and each plate served as one replicate. For sorted subsets, around 200 ng genomic DNA, equal to some 30,000 T cell genomes, was loaded into each replicate PCR. Purified libraries were measured with a Qubit 3.0 fluorometer, size-checked on a Bioanalyzer 2100, and measured again with the KAPA Library Quantification kit. Each immunoSEQ 96-well plate was sequenced on its own single-read 150-cycle Illumina NextSeq 550 flow cell. In the paper's pipeline: The immunoSEQ output contained only junctional sequences without quality scores, so filtering could not match that applied to full-length reads. To assign V/J genes and CDR3, sequences were annotated using PyIR, a Python wrapper for IgBLAST v1.9, with IMGT germline references. Reads with weak V/J assignments (E-value above 1e-6), missing CDR3, stop codons, out-of-frame junctions, or ambiguous translated residues were removed. V3J clonotypes were defined as sequences sharing an identical inferred V gene, J gene, and CDR3 amino acid sequence. To compute the percentage overlap between repertoires, the number of shared unique clonotypes was divided by the size of the smaller repertoire. Three approaches were used to assess repertoire richness: RTK rarefaction, the Chao1 estimator, and Recon v2.1 estimates of unobserved clonotypes. Generation probabilities for all TCRbeta clonotypes obtained by the gDNA method from four donors were computed using OLGA. Imported from immuneACCESS, the table was reduced by TCRdb to in-frame sequences with V and J called. These copies leave out some clones; in studies compared against another copy, an unresolved V gene accounts for under half, and the cause of the remainder is not known. The V and J calls and clone size come from that table; D and trimming were worked out from the DNA. For this sample there are over a million clones; approximately 78% appear just once. The top ten clones comprise roughly 0.55% of the sample.

The donors were healthy, HIV-negative adults with no recently reported acute infections or vaccinations. Every donor was a Caucasian adult living in Nashville, Tennessee, USA. CD4+ T cells were enriched by magnetic negative selection; naive cells were then positively selected on CD45RA, and the negative fraction formed the memory subset. After blood collection by leukapheresis, PBMCs were isolated using Ficoll-Histopaque density gradient centrifugation and then cryopreserved in the vapor phase of liquid nitrogen. Analytical flow cytometry was used to check the purity and quantity of every magnetically sorted T cell population. Each sorted fraction had its genomic DNA isolated and then quantified by UV absorbance on a Nanodrop 2000c. Overall study results and their limits: Pairwise subsampling led to the expectation that sequencing depth would affect the degree of clonotype sharing among donors. Sampling was restricted to blood, and TCR repertoires in tissue are likely to differ from TCR repertoires in blood. Naive subsets generally had larger estimated clonotype richness than memory subsets did. Higher generation probabilities were observed for clonotypes shared by all four sorted-subset donors than for non-shared clonotypes. Across several donors, 4.5% to 6.5% of naive CD4, approximately 3.6% of naive CD8, under 2.5% of memory CD4, and roughly 0.41% of memory CD8 clonotypes were shared. Because the study included a small number of donors, the genetic and exposure-history diversity represented was limited. Incomplete sequencing was indicated by rarefaction of sorted-subset datasets, despite the large sequencing depth.

The TCR comes from a man younger than 35 in good health. Some clones in this sample may be carry-over from other donors' samples. Sequences were obtained from memory CD4+ T cells from PBMCs. This sample's cell subset or site label indicates: CD45RA-negative fraction.

The CDR3 loop reads CASSQETGGGNTQYF. The DNA reads as follows: TGCGCCAGCAGCCAAGAAACAGGGGGAGGCAATACGCAGTATTTT. This sequence uses TRBV4-3 and TRBJ2-3, with 8 middle bases fitting TRBD1. The germline V and J ends show losses of 0 bases and 7 bases respectively, and no gene match explains 6 bases of the junction. The germline V gene encodes CDR1 LGHNA and CDR2 YSLEER. The CDR3 has 15 amino acids, counting the end cysteine and phenylalanine. Only the CDR3 DNA stays, 45 bases, in frame from base 1.